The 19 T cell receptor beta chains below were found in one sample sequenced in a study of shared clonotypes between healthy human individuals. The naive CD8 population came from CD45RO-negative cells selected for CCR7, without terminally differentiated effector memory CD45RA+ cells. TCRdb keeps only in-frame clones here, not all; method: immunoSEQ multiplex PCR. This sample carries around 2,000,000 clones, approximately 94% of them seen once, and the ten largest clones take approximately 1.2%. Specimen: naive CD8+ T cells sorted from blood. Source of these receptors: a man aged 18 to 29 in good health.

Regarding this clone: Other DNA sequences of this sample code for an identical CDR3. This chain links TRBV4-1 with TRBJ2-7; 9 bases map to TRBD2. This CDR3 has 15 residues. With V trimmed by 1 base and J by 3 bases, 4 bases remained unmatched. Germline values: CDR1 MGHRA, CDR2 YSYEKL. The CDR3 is CASSQASGVSYEQYF. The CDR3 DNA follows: TGCGCCAGCAGCCAAGCTAGCGGGGTGAGCTACGAGCAGTACTTC.

CDR3 DNA sequence: TGTGCCAGCGGGGACACGGACAACCCCTTAGTAGGCTACACCTTC. Its protein is CASGDTDNPLVGYTF. This sequence joins TRBV6-5 and TRBJ1-2; a weak D match, TRBD1 (6 bases). Trimming took off 8 bases at V and 8 bases at J, with 24 bases between the two ends. Germline assignment: CDR1 MNHEY and CDR2 SVGAGI. The CDR3 extends over 15 amino acids.

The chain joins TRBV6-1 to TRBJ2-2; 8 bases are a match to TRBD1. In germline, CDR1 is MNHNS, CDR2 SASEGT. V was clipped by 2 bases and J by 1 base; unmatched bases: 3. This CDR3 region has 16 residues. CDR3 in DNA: TGTGCCAGCAGTGAAATGGGGACAGGGAACACCGGGGAGCTGTTTTTT. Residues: CASSEMGTGNTGELFF.

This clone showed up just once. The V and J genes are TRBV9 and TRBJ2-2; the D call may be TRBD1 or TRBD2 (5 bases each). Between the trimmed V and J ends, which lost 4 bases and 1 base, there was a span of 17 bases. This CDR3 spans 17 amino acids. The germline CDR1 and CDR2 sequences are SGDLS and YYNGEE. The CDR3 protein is CASSPLRGQGNTGELFF. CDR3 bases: TGTGCCAGCAGCCCATTAAGAGGGCAGGGGAACACCGGGGAGCTGTTTTTT.

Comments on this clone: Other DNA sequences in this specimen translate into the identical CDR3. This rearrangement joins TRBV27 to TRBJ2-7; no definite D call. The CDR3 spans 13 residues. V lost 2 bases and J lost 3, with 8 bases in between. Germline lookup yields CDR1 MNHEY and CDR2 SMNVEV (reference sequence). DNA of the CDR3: TGTGCCAGCAGTTTAGTAAGGGACTACGAGCAGTACTTC. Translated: CASSLVRDYEQYF.

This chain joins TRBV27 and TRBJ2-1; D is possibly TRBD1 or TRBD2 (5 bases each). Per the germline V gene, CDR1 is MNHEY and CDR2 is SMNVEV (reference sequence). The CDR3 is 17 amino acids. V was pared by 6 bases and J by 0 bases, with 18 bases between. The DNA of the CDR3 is TGTGCCAGCAGGAGAGGGACGGTGACCTTCTCCTACAATGAGCAGTTCTTC. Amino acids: CASRRGTVTFSYNEQFF.

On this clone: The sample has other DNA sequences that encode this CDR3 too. The CDR3 coding sequence is TGCGCCAGCAGCCAACGCGGACTAGATACGCAGTATTTT. It encodes CASSQRGLDTQYF. The chain is built from TRBV4-1 and TRBJ2-3, with D perhaps TRBD2 (5 bases). Germline CDR1 MGHRA, CDR2 YSYEKL. The CDR3 sequence is 13 residues long. The V and J ends lost 2 bases and 5 bases respectively, with 8 bases between them.

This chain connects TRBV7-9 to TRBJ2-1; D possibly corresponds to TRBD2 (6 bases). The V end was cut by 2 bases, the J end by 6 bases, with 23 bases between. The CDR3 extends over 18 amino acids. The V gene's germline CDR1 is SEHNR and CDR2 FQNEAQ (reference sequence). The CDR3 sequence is CASSLPLKGRLPVNEQFF. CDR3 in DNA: TGTGCCAGCAGCTTACCTTTAAAAGGGAGGCTTCCCGTCAATGAGCAGTTCTTC.

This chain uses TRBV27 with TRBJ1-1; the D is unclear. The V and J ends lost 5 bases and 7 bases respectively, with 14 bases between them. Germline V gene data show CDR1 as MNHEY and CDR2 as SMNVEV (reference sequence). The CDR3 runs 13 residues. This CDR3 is CASSPIDPFEAFF. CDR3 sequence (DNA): TGTGCCAGCAGTCCGATCGACCCGTTTGAAGCTTTCTTT.

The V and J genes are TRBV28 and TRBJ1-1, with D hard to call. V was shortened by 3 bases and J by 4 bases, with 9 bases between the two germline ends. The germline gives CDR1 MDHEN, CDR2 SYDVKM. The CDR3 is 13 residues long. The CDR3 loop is CASSLGWTTEAFF. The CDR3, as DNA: TGTGCCAGCAGTTTGGGGTGGACCACTGAAGCTTTCTTT.

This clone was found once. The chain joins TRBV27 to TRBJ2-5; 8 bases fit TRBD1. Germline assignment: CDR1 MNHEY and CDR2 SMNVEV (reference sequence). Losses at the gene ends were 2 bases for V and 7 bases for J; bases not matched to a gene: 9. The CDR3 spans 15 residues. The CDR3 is CASSLAGGRTGTQYF. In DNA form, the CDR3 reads TGTGCCAGCAGTTTAGCAGGGGGCCGGACGGGGACCCAGTACTTC.

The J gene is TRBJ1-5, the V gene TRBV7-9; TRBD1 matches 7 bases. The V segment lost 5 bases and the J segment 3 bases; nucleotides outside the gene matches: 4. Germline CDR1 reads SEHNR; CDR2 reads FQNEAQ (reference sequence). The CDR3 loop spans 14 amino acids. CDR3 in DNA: TGTGCCAGCAGCCAGGGACAGCTCAATCAGCCCCAGCATTTT. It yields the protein CASSQGQLNQPQHF.

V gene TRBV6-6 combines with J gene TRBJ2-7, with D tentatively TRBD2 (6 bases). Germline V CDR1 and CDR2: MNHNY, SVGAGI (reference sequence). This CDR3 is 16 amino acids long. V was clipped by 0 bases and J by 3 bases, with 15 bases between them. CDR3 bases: TGTGCCAGCAGTTACTCCGTAGGGAGGCAGGGCTACGAGCAGTACTTC. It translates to CASSYSVGRQGYEQYF.

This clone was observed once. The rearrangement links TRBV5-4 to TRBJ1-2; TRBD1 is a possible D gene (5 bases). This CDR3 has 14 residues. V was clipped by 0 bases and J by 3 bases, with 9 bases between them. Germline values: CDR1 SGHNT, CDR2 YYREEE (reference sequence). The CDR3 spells CASSLAGTDYGYTF. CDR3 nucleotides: TGTGCCAGCAGCTTGGCCGGGACCGACTATGGCTACACCTTC.

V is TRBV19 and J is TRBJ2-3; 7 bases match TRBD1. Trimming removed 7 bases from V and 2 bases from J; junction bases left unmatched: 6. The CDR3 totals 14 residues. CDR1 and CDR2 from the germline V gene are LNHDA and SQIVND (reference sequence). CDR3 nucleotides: TGTGCCAGTAACCCGACAGGGCTCACAGATACGCAGTATTTT. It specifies CASNPTGLTDTQYF. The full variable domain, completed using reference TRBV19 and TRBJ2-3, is DGGITQSPKYLFRKEGQNVTLSCEQNLNHDAMYWYRQDPGQGLRLIYYSQIVNDFQKGDIAEGYSVSREKKESFPLTVTSAQKNPTAFYLCASNPTGLTDTQYFGPGTRLTVL.

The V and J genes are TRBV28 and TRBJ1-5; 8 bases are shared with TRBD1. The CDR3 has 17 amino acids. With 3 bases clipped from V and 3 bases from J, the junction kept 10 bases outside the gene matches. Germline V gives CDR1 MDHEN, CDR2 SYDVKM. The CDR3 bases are TGTGCCAGCAGTTTTTGGGGAGACAGGGGAAACAATCAGCCCCAGCATTTT. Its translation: CASSFWGDRGNNQPQHF.

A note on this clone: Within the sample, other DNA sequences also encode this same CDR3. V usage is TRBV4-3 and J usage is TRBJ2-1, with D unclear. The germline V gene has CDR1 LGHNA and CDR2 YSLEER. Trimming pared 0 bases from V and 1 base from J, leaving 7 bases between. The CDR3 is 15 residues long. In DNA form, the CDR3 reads TGCGCCAGCAGCCAAGATCAAGGTTCCTACAATGAGCAGTTCTTC. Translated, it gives CASSQDQGSYNEQFF.

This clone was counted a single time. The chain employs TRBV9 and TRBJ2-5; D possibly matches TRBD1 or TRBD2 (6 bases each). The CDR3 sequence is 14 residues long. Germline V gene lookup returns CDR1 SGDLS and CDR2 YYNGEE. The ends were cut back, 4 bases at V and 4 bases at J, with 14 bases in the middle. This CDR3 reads CASSPIRGVETQYF. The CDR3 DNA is TGTGCCAGCAGCCCCATTAGGGGGGTAGAGACCCAGTACTTC.

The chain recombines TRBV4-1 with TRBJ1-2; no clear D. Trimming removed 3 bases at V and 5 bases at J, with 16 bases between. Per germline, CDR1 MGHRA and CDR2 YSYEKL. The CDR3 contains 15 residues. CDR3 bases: TGCGCCAGCAGCCACTCGGACCTTGCGGCATATGGCTACACCTTC. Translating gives CASSHSDLAAYGYTF.